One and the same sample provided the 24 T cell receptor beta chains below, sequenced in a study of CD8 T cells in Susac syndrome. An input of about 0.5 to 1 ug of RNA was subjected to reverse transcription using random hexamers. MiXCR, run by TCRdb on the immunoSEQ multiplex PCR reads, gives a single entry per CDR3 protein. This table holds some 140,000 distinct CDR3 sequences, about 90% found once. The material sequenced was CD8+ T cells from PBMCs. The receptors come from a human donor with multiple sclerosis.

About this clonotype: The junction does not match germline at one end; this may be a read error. This CDR3 reads CATSRDGSGNTIYF. The DNA for the CDR3 is TGTGCCACAAGCAGAGATGGCTCTGGAAACACCATATATTTT. This chain uses TRBV15 with TRBJ1-3; D gene uncertain. This CDR3 contains 14 residues. Germline CDR1 and CDR2: LNHNV and YYDKDF (reference sequence).

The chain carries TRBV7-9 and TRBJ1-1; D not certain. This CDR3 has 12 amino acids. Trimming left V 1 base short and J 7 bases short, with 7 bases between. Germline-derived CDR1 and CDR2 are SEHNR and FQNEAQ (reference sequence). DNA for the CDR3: TGTGCCAGCAGCTTAGAAGCCGATGAAGCTTTCTTT. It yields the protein CASSLEADEAFF.

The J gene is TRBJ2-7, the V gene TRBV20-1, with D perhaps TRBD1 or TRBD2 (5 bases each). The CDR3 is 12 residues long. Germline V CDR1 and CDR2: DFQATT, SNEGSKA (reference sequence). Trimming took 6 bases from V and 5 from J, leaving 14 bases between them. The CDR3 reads CSAWDPGDEQYF. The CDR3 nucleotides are TGCAGTGCCTGGGACCCCGGGGACGAGCAGTACTTC.

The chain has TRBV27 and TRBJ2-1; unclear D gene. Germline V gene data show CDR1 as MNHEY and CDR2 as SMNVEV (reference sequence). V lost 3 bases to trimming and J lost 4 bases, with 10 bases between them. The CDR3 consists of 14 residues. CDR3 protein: CASSFGDTYNEQFF. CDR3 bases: TGTGCCAGCAGTTTCGGAGACACTTACAATGAGCAGTTCTTC.

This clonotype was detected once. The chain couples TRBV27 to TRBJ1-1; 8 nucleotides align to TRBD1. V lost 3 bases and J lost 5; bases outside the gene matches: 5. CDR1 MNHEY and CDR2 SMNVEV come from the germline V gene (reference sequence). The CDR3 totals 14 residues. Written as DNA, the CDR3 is TGTGCCAGCAGTTTTTACAGGGGGTGGACTGAAGCTTTCTTT. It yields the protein CASSFYRGWTEAFF.

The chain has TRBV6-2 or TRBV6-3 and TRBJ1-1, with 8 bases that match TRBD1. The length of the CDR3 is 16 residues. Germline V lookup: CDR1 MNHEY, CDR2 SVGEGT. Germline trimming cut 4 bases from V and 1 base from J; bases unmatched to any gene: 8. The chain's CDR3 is CASSFNSGTGNTEAFF. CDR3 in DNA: TGTGCCAGCAGTTTTAACTCCGGGACAGGGAACACTGAAGCTTTCTTT.

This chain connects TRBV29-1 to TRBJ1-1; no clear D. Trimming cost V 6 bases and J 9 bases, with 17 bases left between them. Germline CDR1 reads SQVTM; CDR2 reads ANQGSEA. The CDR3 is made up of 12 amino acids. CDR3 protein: CSVMGLEHKAFF. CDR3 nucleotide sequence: TGCAGCGTGATGGGCCTCGAACACAAAGCTTTCTTT. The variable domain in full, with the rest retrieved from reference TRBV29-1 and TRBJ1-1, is SAVISQKPSRDICQRGTSLTIQCQVDSQVTMMFWYRQQPGQSLTLIATANQGSEATYESGFVIDKFPISRPNLTFSTLTVSNMSPEDSSIYLCSVMGLEHKAFFGQGTRLTVV.

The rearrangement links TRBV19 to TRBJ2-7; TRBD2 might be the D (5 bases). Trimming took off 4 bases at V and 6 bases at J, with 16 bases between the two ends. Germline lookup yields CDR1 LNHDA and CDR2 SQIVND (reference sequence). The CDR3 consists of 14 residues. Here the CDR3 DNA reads TGTGCCAGTAGTAAAAGTAGGGAGTTCGGCGAGCAGTACTTC. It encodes CASSKSREFGEQYF.

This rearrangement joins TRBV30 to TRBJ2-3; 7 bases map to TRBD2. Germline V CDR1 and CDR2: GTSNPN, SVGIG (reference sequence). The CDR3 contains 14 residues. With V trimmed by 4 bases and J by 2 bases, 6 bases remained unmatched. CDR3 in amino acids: CAWTFGTITDTQYF. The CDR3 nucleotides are TGTGCCTGGACGTTCGGGACTATCACAGATACGCAGTATTTT. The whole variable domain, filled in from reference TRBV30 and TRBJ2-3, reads SQTIHQWPATLVQPVGSPLSLECTVEGTSNPNLYWYRQAAGRGLQLLFYSVGIGQISSEVPQNLSASRPQDRQFILSSKKLLLSDSGFYLCAWTFGTITDTQYFGPGTRLTVL.

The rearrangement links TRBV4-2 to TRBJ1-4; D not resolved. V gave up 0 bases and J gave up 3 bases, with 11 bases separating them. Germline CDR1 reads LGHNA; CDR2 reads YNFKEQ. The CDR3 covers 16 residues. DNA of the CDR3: TGTGCCAGCAGCCAAGAAATAACAGCAGCTAATGAAAAACTGTTTTTT. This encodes CASSQEITAANEKLFF.

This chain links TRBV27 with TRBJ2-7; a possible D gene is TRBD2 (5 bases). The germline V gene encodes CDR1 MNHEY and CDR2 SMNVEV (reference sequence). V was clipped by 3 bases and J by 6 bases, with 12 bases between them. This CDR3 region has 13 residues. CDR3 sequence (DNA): TGTGCCAGCAGTTTTTCAGGCCGGGGCGAGCAGTACTTC. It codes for CASSFSGRGEQYF.

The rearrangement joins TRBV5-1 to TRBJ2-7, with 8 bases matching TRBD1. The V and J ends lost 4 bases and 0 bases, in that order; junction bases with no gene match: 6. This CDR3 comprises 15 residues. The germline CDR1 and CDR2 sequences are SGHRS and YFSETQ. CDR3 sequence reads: CASSLTGVSSYEQYF. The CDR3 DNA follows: TGCGCCAGCAGCCTGACAGGGGTCTCCTCCTACGAGCAGTACTTC.

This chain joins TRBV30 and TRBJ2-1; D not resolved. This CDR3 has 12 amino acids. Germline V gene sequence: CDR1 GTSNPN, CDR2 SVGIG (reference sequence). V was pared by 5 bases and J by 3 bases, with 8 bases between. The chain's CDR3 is CAWGEDYNEQFF. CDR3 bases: TGTGCCTGGGGCGAGGACTACAATGAGCAGTTCTTC.

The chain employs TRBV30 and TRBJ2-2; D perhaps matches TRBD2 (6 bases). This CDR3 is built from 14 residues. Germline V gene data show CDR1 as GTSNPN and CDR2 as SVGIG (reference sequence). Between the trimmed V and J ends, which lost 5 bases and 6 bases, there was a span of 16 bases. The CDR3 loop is CAWGPGGAAGELFF. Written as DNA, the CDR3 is TGTGCCTGGGGCCCCGGCGGGGCGGCCGGGGAGCTGTTTTTT.

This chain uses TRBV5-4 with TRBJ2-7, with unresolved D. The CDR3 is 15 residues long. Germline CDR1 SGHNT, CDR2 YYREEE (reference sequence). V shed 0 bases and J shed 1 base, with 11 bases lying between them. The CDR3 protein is CASSLADRGSYEQYF. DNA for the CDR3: TGTGCCAGCAGCTTGGCCGATCGAGGATCCTACGAGCAGTACTTC.

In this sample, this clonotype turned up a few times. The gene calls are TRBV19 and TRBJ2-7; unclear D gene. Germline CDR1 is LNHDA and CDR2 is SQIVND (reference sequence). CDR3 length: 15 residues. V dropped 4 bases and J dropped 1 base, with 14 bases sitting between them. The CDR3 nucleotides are TGTGCCAGTAGTACCGACGGAGCTCGATCCTACGAGCAGTACTTC. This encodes CASSTDGARSYEQYF.

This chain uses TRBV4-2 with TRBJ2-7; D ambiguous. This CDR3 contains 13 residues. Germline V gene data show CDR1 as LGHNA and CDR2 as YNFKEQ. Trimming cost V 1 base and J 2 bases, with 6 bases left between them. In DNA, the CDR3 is TGTGCCAGCAGCCAAGCCTCCGCCTACGAGCAGTACTTC. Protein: CASSQASAYEQYF.

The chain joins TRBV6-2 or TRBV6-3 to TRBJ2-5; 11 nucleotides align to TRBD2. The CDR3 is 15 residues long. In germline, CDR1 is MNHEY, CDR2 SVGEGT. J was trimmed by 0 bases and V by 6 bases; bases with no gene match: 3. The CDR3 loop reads CASSRLAGNQETQYF. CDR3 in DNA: TGTGCCAGCAGCAGACTAGCGGGAAACCAAGAGACCCAGTACTTC.

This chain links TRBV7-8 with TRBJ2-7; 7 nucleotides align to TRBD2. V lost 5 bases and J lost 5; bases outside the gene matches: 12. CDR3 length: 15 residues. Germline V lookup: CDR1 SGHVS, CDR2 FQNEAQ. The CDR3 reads CASSPTNWEGDEQYF. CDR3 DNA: TGTGCCAGCAGCCCCACCAACTGGGAGGGAGACGAGCAGTACTTC. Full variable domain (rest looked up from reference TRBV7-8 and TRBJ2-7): GAGVSQSPRYKVAKRGQDVALRCDPISGHVSLFWYQQALGQGPEFLTYFQNEAQLDKSGLPSDRFFAERPEGSVSTLKIQRTQQEDSAVYLCASSPTNWEGDEQYFGPGTRLTVT.

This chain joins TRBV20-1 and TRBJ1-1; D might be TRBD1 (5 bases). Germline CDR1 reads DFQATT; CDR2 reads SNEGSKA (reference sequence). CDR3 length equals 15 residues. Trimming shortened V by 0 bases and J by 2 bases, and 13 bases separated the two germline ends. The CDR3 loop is CSARDPGTSNTEAFF. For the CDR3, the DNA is TGCAGTGCTAGAGATCCCGGGACCAGCAACACTGAAGCTTTCTTT.

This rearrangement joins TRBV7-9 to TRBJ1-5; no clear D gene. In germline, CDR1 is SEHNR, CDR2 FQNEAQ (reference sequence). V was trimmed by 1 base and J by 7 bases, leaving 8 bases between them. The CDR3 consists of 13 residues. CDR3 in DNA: TGTGCCAGCAGCTTAGACCTATCCCAGCCCCAGCATTTT. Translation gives CASSLDLSQPQHF.

CDR3 loop: CASSQGQSSSYEQYF. The CDR3 bases are TGTGCCAGCAGCCAGGGACAATCGAGCTCCTACGAGCAGTACTTC. The rearrangement links TRBV7-9 to TRBJ2-7; TRBD1 might be the D (6 bases). The CDR3 extends over 15 amino acids. Germline CDR1 is SEHNR and CDR2 is FQNEAQ (reference sequence). Trimming took off 5 bases at V and 0 bases at J, with 14 bases between the two ends.

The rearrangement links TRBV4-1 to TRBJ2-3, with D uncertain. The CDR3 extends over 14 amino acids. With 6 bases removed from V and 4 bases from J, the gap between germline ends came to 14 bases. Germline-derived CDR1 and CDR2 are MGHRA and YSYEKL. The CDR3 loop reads CASSHMDPSDTQYF. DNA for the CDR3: TGCGCCAGCAGTCATATGGACCCATCAGATACGCAGTATTTT.

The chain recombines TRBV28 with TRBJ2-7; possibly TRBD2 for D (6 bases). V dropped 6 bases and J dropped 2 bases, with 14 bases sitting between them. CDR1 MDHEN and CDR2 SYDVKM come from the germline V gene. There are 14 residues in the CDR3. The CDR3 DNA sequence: TGTGCCAGCAGATGGAATAGCGGAGCCTACGAGCAGTACTTC. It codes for CASRWNSGAYEQYF. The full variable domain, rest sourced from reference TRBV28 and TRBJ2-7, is DVKVTQSSRYLVKRTGEKVFLECVQDMDHENMFWYRQDPGLGLRLIYFSYDVKMKEKGDIPEGYSVSREKKERFSLILESASTNQTSMYLCASRWNSGAYEQYFGPGTRLTVT.